Listed below are T cell receptor beta chains from one sample, sequenced in a study of shared clonotypes between healthy human individuals. The table came from immunoSEQ multiplex PCR; TCRdb's copy has only in-frame clones and leaves some out. There are 500,000 to 700,000 clones in the sample; 85% to 95% occur only once, and over 0.09% lies in the top ten. The source material was naive CD8+ T cells sorted from blood. The receptors come from a woman younger than 45 in good health. Both conserved end residues are part of each CDR3. Each record gives: D gene, J gene, V gene, clone size, CDR3 protein, CDR3 DNA. The D gene is left open where the match is weak. Not every row has a clone size; where given, it reads once, few, many or a size class.

-	TRBJ2-3	TRBV29-1	-	CSVTTLNLDTQYF	TGCAGCGTCACAACTTTGAATCTAGATACGCAGTATTTT
-	TRBJ2-1	TRBV7-9	-	CASSRTLSSYNEQFF	TGTGCCAGCAGTCGGACATTAAGCTCCTACAATGAGCAGTTCTTC
-	TRBJ1-2	TRBV7-9	-	CASSLGPGGYTF	TGTGCCAGCAGCTTAGGTCCTGGAGGCTACACCTTC
-	TRBJ2-2	TRBV7-9	-	CASREGNANTGELFF	TGTGCCAGCCGGGAAGGGAACGCGAACACCGGGGAGCTGTTTTTT
-	TRBJ2-1	TRBV25-1	-	CASSHPSDRNEQFF	TGTGCCAGCAGCCATCCCTCCGACAGAAATGAGCAGTTCTTC
TRBD1	TRBJ2-7	TRBV5-5	-	CASSPTGDYEQYF	TGTGCCAGCAGCCCGACAGGGGACTACGAGCAGTACTTC
-	TRBJ1-1	TRBV30	-	CASAGGGKAFF	TGTGCCTCCGCGGGGGGCGGGAAAGCTTTCTTT
TRBD2	TRBJ2-3	TRBV5-1	-	CASSLEASGRTDTQYF	TGCGCCAGCAGCTTGGAGGCTAGCGGCCGCACAGATACGCAGTATTTT
-	TRBJ1-1	TRBV5-6	once	CASSFGTGNTEAFF	TGTGCCAGCAGCTTTGGGACGGGGAACACTGAAGCTTTCTTT
-	TRBJ1-1	TRBV5-1	-	CASRPGGEDTEAFF	TGCGCCAGCAGACCGGGGGGCGAGGACACTGAAGCTTTCTTT
-	TRBJ2-1	TRBV29-1	-	CSKRVANEQFF	TGCAGTAAACGGGTGGCGAATGAGCAGTTCTTC
TRBD2	TRBJ2-1	TRBV19	-	CASSIGTSGYNEQFF	TGTGCCAGTAGTATAGGGACTAGCGGATACAATGAGCAGTTCTTC
TRBD2	TRBJ2-1	TRBV7-8	-	CASSLNAGGPRNEQFF	TGTGCCAGCAGCTTAAACGCGGGAGGGCCGCGGAATGAGCAGTTCTTC
-	TRBJ2-7	TRBV7-2	-	CASSPEGVGGSYEQYF	TGTGCCAGCAGCCCGGAGGGGGTTGGGGGCTCCTACGAGCAGTACTTC
-	TRBJ2-3	TRBV27	-	CASSPFALSTDTQYF	TGTGCCAGCAGTCCCTTCGCGTTAAGCACAGATACGCAGTATTTT
-	TRBJ2-1	TRBV11-3	-	CASSSTYNEQFF	TGTGCCAGCAGTTCAACTTACAATGAGCAGTTCTTC
TRBD1	TRBJ1-1	TRBV15	-	CATSSPGTGSSEAFF	TGTGCCACCAGCAGTCCCGGGACAGGGAGTTCTGAAGCTTTCTTT
-	TRBJ2-7	TRBV27	-	CASSLGRPGYEQYF	TGTGCCAGCAGTTTGGGGCGCCCCGGGTACGAGCAGTACTTC
-	TRBJ1-5	TRBV11-2	-	CASSYGTAQQPQHF	TGTGCCAGCAGCTACGGGACGGCACAACAGCCCCAGCATTTT
-	TRBJ2-7	TRBV10-3	-	CAISEPRNGVSYEQYF	TGTGCCATCAGTGAGCCTCGTAACGGGGTGTCCTACGAGCAGTACTTC
-	TRBJ1-4	TRBV28	-	CASSHLMDGTNEKLFF	TGTGCCAGCAGTCATCTGATGGACGGAACTAATGAAAAACTGTTTTTT
TRBD2	TRBJ2-7	TRBV5-4	-	CASSPEGSGSYEQYF	TGTGCCAGCAGCCCCGAGGGTAGCGGGAGTTACGAGCAGTACTTC
TRBD2	TRBJ2-7	TRBV28	-	CASSRTSGYEQYF	TGTGCCAGCAGCAGGACTAGCGGTTACGAGCAGTACTTC
TRBD1	TRBJ2-7	TRBV2	-	CASKPPGQSYEQYF	TGTGCCAGCAAGCCTCCGGGACAGAGTTACGAGCAGTACTTC
TRBD1	TRBJ1-2	TRBV11-2	-	CASSLATGIYGYTF	TGTGCCAGCAGCTTAGCGACAGGGATCTATGGCTACACCTTC
-	TRBJ2-1	TRBV4-1	-	CASSQVGGLGYNEQFF	TGCGCCAGCAGCCAAGTCGGCGGTCTAGGCTACAATGAGCAGTTCTTC
-	TRBJ1-4	TRBV7-9	-	CASSGRDGKLFF	TGTGCCAGCAGCGGAAGGGACGGCAAACTGTTTTTT
TRBD2	TRBJ2-1	TRBV4-1	-	CASSQDPSGSINEQFF	TGCGCCAGCAGCCAAGATCCCAGCGGGAGTATAAATGAGCAGTTCTTC
TRBD2	TRBJ2-1	TRBV4-1	-	CASSQWVSGGPNEQFF	TGCGCCAGCAGCCAATGGGTTAGCGGGGGGCCCAATGAGCAGTTCTTC
-	TRBJ1-5	TRBV5-1	-	CASSPTEGMSNQPQHF	TGCGCCAGCAGCCCGACGGAGGGGATGAGCAATCAGCCCCAGCATTTT
TRBD2	TRBJ2-1	TRBV28	-	CASRTLLLAGVDNEQFF	TGTGCCAGCAGGACTTTACTGCTAGCGGGAGTCGACAATGAGCAGTTCTTC
TRBD2	TRBJ2-3	TRBV9	-	CASRSGGTDTQYF	TGTGCCAGCCGGAGCGGGGGCACAGATACGCAGTATTTT
TRBD2	TRBJ2-1	TRBV28	-	CASSSPGVAGEDNEQFF	TGTGCCAGCAGTTCCCCCGGGGTAGCGGGAGAGGACAATGAGCAGTTCTTC
TRBD2	TRBJ2-3	TRBV4-1	-	CASSQEAPAGEGDTQYF	TGCGCCAGCAGCCAAGAAGCCCCAGCGGGAGAAGGAGATACGCAGTATTTT
TRBD2	TRBJ2-7	TRBV5-4	-	CASSLDQGLAVPYEQYF	TGTGCCAGCAGCTTAGACCAGGGACTAGCGGTGCCCTACGAGCAGTACTTC
-	TRBJ2-5	TRBV27	-	CASSLGSRLSHEETQYF	TGTGCCAGCAGTTTAGGTTCCAGACTATCCCACGAAGAGACCCAGTACTTC
TRBD2	TRBJ2-7	TRBV19	-	CASSGTSGLYEQYF	TGTGCCAGTAGTGGGACTAGCGGCCTCTACGAGCAGTACTTC
TRBD2	TRBJ2-7	TRBV29-1	-	CSVEAGLGVEQYF	TGCAGCGTTGAAGCAGGACTAGGCGTCGAGCAGTACTTC
-	TRBJ2-7	TRBV5-7	-	CASSLLSAPGGYF	TGTGCCAGCAGCTTGCTTTCCGCACCAGGAGGGTACTTC
TRBD2	TRBJ2-7	TRBV11-3	-	CASSPGLAGEGEQYF	TGTGCCAGCAGCCCCGGACTAGCGGGAGAGGGCGAGCAGTACTTC
TRBD2	TRBJ2-7	TRBV4-2	-	CASSQDRSTSGAYEQYF	TGTGCCAGCAGCCAAGATCGTTCGACTAGCGGGGCCTACGAGCAGTACTTC
-	TRBJ2-4	TRBV19	-	CASSYDREDIQYF	TGTGCCAGTAGTTATGACAGGGAGGACATTCAGTACTTC
TRBD2	TRBJ2-1	TRBV9	-	CASSFESGRAYNEQFF	TGTGCCAGCAGCTTCGAAAGCGGGAGGGCCTACAATGAGCAGTTCTTC
-	TRBJ2-7	TRBV5-1	-	CASSLRVAVSSYEQYF	TGCGCCAGCAGCCTAAGGGTAGCGGTAAGCTCCTACGAGCAGTACTTC
-	TRBJ2-7	TRBV9	-	CASSSGLQYEQYF	TGTGCCAGCAGCTCGGGACTTCAGTACGAGCAGTACTTC
TRBD1	TRBJ1-6	TRBV27	-	CASSLLRGRNSPLHF	TGTGCCAGCAGTTTACTGAGGGGGCGGAATTCACCCCTCCACTTT
TRBD1	TRBJ2-5	TRBV2	-	CASSLMSEGQGETQYF	TGTGCCAGCAGTCTTATGTCCGAGGGACAGGGAGAGACCCAGTACTTC
-	TRBJ1-1	TRBV6-1	few	CASSGGGAGEAFF	TGTGCCAGCAGTGGAGGTGGGGCGGGAGAAGCTTTCTTT
-	TRBJ2-7	TRBV4-1	-	CASSQATLNPHYSYEQYF	TGCGCCAGCAGCCAAGCAACCCTTAATCCCCATTACTCCTACGAGCAGTACTTC
-	TRBJ2-3	TRBV11-1	once	CASSAGAGTDTQYF	TGTGCCAGCAGCGCCGGGGCGGGAACAGATACGCAGTATTTT
-	TRBJ2-7	TRBV4-1	-	CASSHTGSSNYEQYF	TGCGCCAGCAGCCACACAGGGAGCAGCAACTACGAGCAGTACTTC
TRBD1	TRBJ2-1	TRBV4-1	-	CASSWGQGAINEQFF	TGCGCCAGCAGCTGGGGACAGGGGGCAATCAATGAGCAGTTCTTC
-	TRBJ1-2	TRBV10-3	-	CAISEQGTPYGYTF	TGTGCCATCAGTGAACAGGGTACGCCCTATGGCTACACCTTC